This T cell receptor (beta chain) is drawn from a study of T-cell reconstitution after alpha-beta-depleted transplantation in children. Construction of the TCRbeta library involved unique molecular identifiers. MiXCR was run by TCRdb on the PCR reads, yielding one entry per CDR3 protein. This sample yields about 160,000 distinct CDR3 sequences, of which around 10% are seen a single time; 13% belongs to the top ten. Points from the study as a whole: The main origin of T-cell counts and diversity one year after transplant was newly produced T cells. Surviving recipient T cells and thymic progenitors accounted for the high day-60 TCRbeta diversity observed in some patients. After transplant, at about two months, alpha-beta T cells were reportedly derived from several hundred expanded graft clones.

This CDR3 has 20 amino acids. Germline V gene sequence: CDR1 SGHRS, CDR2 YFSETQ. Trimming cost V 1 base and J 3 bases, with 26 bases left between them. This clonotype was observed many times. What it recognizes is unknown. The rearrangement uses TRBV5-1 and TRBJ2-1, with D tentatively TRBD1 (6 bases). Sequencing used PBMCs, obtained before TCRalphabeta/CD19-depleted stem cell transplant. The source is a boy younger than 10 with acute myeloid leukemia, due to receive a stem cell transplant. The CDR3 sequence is CASSLRQTGPPPLNYNEQFF. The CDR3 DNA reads TGCGCCAGCAGCTTGCGACAAACAGGGCCCCCTCCACTCAACTACAATGAGCAGTTCTTC.